These 9 T cell receptor beta chains were sequenced from one sample in a study of shared clonotypes between healthy human individuals (dated by TCRdb to the early 2020s). Libraries were constructed by the immunoSEQ multiplex PCR assay. TCRdb carries this immuneACCESS record with in-frame sequences only. Its versions omit some clonotypes, under half of them owing to an unresolved V gene in the studies checked, with the rest unexplained. This sample has approximately 2,300,000 clones in its table, and roughly 92% of those were observed once. Around 0.4% of the sample is taken by the ten largest. Sequenced sample: naive CD4+ T cells from PBMCs. Interpreted using the paper, the cell subset or site label stands for: CD45RA+ positively selected. The receptors here all came from a man between 18 and 29 years old in good health. Some clones in this sample may be carry-over from other donors' samples.

The chain combines TRBV5-1 with TRBJ1-5; D gene unclear. The CDR3 is made up of 15 amino acids. V was trimmed by 3 bases and J by 3 bases, leaving 13 bases between them. Germline-derived CDR1 and CDR2 are SGHRS and YFSETQ. CDR3 in DNA: TGCGCCAGCAGCTCTGACCCGGGCCCCAATCAGCCCCAGCATTTT. The encoded protein is CASSSDPGPNQPQHF.

This chain connects TRBV7-3 to TRBJ2-1; 13 bases are a match to TRBD2. Germline V gene lookup returns CDR1 SGHTA and CDR2 FQGTGA. The CDR3 has 17 residues. The junction had 14 bases not matched to a gene; V was cut back by 5 bases and J by 10 bases. The CDR3 loop is CASSAWTSGSGHAEQFF. The CDR3 nucleotides are TGTGCCAGCAGCGCCTGGACTAGCGGGAGTGGACATGCAGAGCAGTTCTTC.

The sample holds one count of this clone. The rearrangement uses TRBV18 and TRBJ2-7, with 8 nucleotides matching TRBD1. The length of the CDR3 is 13 residues. V lost 3 bases to trimming and J lost 5 bases; unmatched junction nucleotides: 3. The V gene's germline CDR1 is KGHSH and CDR2 LQKENI. CDR3 DNA sequence: TGTGCCAGCTCACCGGGACAGGATAACGAGCAGTACTTC. Translation gives CASSPGQDNEQYF.

This clone has more than one count but fewer than ten. The chain carries TRBV28 and TRBJ2-5, with TRBD2 matching 11 bases. The junction had 8 bases not matched to a gene; V was cut back by 5 bases and J by 0 bases. The CDR3 is 17 amino acids. Germline-derived CDR1 and CDR2 are MDHEN and SYDVKM. CDR3 sequence (DNA): TGTGCCAGCAGTCGACTCTCTAGCGGGAGGAACCAAGAGACCCAGTACTTC. Amino acids: CASSRLSSGRNQETQYF.

The V and J genes are TRBV7-2 and TRBJ2-7; 9 nucleotides match TRBD2. Germline loops: CDR1 SGHTA, CDR2 FQGNSA. The CDR3 is 14 residues long. V trimming: 6 bases; J trimming: 2 bases; junction bases outside the gene matches: 5. In DNA, the CDR3 is TGTGCCAGCAGTTTCCTAGCGGGACCCTACGAGCAGTACTTC. It encodes CASSFLAGPYEQYF.

The genes are TRBV10-3 and TRBJ1-2; no reliable D call. Trimming took off 1 base at V and 0 bases at J, with 12 bases between the two ends. This CDR3 has 16 residues. Germline CDR1 and CDR2: ENHRY and SYGVKD. The CDR3 DNA reads as TGTGCCATCAGTGAGTTTCTTGGCATTTCTAACTATGGCTACACCTTC. This codes for CAISEFLGISNYGYTF.

The chain uses TRBV15 and TRBJ2-7; 15 bases map to TRBD2. Germline V lookup: CDR1 LNHNV, CDR2 YYDKDF (reference sequence). The CDR3 loop spans 19 amino acids. V was pared by 1 base and J by 1 base, with 8 bases of the junction left unmatched. CDR3: CATSRVTGTSGRQSYEQYF. Written as DNA, the CDR3 is TGTGCCACCAGCAGAGTAACCGGGACTAGCGGGAGGCAATCCTACGAGCAGTACTTC.

The rearrangement uses TRBV7-2 and TRBJ2-1; TRBD1 aligns across 10 bases. Germline loops: CDR1 SGHTA, CDR2 FQGNSA. The CDR3 runs to 14 residues. The ends lost 4 bases at V and 5 bases at J; junction bases unmatched: 2. The DNA of the CDR3 is TGTGCCAGCAGCTCGGGACAGGGGAACAATGAGCAGTTCTTC. This translates into CASSSGQGNNEQFF.

The chain links TRBV10-2 to TRBJ1-1; TRBD1 matches at 9 bases. With 0 bases clipped from V and 7 bases from J, the junction kept 12 bases outside the gene matches. The CDR3 extends over 17 amino acids. Germline values: CDR1 WSHSY, CDR2 SAAADI. CDR3 sequence (DNA): TGCGCCAGCAGTGAGTCTTATTTCGGGACAGGGAAAAATGAAGCTTTCTTT. It codes for CASSESYFGTGKNEAFF.